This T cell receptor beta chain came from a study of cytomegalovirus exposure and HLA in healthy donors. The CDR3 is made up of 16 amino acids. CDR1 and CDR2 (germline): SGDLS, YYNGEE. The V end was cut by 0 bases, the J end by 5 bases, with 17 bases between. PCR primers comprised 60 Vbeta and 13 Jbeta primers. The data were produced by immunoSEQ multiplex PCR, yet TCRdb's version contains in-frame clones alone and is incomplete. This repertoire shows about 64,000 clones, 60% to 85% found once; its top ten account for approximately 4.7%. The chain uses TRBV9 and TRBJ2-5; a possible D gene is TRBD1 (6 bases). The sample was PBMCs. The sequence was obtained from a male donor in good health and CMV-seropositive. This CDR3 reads CASSVVGAFEVETQYF. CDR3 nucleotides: TGTGCCAGCAGCGTAGTGGGGGCGTTCGAGGTGGAGACCCAGTACTTC.